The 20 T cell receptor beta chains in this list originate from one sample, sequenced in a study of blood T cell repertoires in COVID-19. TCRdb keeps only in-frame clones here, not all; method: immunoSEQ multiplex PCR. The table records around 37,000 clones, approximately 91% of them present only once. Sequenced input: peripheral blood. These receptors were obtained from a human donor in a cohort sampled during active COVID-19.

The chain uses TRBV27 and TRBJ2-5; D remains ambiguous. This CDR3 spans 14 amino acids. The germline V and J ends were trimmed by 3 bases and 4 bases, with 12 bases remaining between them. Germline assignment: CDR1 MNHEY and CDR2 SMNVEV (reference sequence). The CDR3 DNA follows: TGTGCCAGCAGTTTCCTCCGAAGCCTAGAGACCCAGTACTTC. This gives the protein CASSFLRSLETQYF.

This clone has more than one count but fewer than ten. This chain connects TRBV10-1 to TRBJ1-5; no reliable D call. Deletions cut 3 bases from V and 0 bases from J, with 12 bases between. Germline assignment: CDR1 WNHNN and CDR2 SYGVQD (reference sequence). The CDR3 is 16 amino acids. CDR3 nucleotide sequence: TGCGCCAGCAGTGAACGAGGACTGTATAGCAATCAGCCCCAGCATTTT. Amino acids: CASSERGLYSNQPQHF.

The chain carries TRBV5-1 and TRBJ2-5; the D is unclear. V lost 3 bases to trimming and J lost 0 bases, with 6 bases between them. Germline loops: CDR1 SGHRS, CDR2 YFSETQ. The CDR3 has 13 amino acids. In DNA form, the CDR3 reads TGCGCCAGCAGCTCCCAGTACCAAGAGACCCAGTACTTC. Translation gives CASSSQYQETQYF.

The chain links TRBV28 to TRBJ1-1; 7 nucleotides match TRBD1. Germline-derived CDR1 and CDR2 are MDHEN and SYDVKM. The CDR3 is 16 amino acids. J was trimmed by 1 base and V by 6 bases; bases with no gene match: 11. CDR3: CASSQPTGPKNTEAFF. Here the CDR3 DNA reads TGTGCCAGCAGCCAACCGACAGGGCCTAAGAACACTGAAGCTTTCTTT.

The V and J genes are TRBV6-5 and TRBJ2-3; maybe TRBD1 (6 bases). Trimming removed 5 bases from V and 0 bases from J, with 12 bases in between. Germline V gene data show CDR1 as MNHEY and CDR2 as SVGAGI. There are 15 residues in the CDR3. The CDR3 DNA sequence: TGTGCCAGCAGTCCGGGACACCAAAGCACAGATACGCAGTATTTT. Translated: CASSPGHQSTDTQYF.

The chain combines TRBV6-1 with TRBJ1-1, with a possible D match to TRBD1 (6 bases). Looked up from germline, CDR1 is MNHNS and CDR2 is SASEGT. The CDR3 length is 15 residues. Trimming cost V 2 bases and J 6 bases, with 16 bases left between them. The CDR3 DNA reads TGTGCCAGCAGTGAAAAAGCCTGGAAGGGGGCTGAAGCTTTCTTT. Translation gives CASSEKAWKGAEAFF.

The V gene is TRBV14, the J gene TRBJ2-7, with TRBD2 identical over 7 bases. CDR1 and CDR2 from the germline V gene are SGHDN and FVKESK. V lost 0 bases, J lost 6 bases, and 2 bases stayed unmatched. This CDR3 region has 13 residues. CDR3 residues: CASSQDGRTEQYF. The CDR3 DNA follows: TGTGCCAGCAGCCAAGACGGGAGGACCGAGCAGTACTTC.

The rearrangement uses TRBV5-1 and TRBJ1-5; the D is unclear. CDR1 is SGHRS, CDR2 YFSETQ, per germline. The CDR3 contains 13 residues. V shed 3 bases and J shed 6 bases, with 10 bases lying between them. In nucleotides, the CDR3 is TGCGCCAGCAGCTCCTCCCCGAGTCAGCCCCAGCATTTT. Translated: CASSSSPSQPQHF.

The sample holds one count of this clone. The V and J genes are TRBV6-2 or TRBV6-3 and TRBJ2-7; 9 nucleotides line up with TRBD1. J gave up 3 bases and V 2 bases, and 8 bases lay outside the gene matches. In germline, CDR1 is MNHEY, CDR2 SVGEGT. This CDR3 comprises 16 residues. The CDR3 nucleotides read TGTGCCAGCAGTTACCAACATCCGGGACAGGGCTACGAGCAGTACTTC. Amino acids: CASSYQHPGQGYEQYF.

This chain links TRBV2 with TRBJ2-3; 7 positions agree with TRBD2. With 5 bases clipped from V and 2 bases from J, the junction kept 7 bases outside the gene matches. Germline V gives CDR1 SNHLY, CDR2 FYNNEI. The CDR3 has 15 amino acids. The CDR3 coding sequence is TGTGCCAGCAGTTATCCGGGACTATTCACAGATACGCAGTATTTT. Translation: CASSYPGLFTDTQYF.

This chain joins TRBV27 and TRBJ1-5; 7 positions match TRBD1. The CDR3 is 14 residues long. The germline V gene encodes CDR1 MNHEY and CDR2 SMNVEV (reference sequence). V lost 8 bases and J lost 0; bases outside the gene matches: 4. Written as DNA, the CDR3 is TGTGCCAGCGCCGACAGGGATAGCAATCAGCCCCAGCATTTT. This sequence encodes CASADRDSNQPQHF.

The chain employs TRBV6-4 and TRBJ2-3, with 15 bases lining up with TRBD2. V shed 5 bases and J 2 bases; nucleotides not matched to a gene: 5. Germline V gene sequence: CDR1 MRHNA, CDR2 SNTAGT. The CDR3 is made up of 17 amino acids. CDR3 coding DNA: TGTGCCAGCAGTCCCGGACTAGCGGGGGGGCTCACAGATACGCAGTATTTT. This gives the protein CASSPGLAGGLTDTQYF.

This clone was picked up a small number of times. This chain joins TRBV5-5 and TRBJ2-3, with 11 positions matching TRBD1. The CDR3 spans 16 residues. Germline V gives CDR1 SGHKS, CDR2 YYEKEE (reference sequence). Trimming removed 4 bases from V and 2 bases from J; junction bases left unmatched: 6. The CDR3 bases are TGTGCCAGCAGCCCCGGACAGGGGGCTTTCACAGATACGCAGTATTTT. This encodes CASSPGQGAFTDTQYF.

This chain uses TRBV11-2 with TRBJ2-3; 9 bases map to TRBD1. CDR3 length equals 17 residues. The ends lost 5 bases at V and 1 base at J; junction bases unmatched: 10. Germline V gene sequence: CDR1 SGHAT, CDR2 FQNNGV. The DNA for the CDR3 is TGTGCCAGCAGCCCCGGGACAGGGAGATTTCGCACAGATACGCAGTATTTT. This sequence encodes CASSPGTGRFRTDTQYF.

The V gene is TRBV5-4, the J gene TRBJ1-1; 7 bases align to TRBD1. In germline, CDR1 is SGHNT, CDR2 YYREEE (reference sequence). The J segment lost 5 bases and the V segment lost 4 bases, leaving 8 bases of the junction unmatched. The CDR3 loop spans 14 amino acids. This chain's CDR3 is CASSPGDSRTEAFF. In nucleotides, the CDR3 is TGTGCCAGCAGCCCAGGGGACAGCAGAACTGAAGCTTTCTTT.

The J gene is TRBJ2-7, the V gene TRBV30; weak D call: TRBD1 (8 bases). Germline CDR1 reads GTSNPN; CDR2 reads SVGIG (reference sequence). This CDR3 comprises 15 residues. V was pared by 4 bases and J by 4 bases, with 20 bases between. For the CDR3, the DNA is TGTGCCTGGACCCCTAAACAGGGGGGGGGATACGAGCAGTACTTC. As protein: CAWTPKQGGGYEQYF.

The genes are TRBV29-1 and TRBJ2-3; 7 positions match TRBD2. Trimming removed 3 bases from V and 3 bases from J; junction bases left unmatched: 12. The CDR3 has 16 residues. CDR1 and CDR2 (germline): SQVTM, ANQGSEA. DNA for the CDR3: TGCAGCGTTGATGCAGCGGAGGCCGGGAGGACAGATACGCAGTATTTT. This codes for CSVDAAEAGRTDTQYF.

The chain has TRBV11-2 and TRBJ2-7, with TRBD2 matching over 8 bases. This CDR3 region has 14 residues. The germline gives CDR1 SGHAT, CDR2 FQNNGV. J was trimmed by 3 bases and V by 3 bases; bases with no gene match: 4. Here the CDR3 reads CASSFFSGSYEQYF. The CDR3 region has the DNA TGTGCCAGCAGCTTCTTCAGCGGGAGCTACGAGCAGTACTTC.

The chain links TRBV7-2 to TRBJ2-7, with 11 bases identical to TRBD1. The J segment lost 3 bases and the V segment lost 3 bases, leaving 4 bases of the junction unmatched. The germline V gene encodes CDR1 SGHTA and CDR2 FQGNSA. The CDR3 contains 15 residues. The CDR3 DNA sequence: TGTGCCAGCAGCTTCCGGGACAGGGGGGGCTACGAGCAGTACTTC. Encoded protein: CASSFRDRGGYEQYF. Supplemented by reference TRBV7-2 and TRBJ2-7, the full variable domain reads GAGVSQSPSNKVTEKGKDVELRCDPISGHTALYWYRQSLGQGLEFLIYFQGNSAPDKSGLPSDRFSAERTGGSVSTLTIQRTQQEDSAVYLCASSFRDRGGYEQYFGPGTRLTVT.

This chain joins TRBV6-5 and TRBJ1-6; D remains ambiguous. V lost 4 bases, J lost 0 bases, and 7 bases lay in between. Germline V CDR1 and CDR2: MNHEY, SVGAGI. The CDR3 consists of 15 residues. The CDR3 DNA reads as TGTGCCAGCAGTTTCAGTGACTCCTATAATTCACCCCTCCACTTT. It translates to CASSFSDSYNSPLHF.